The 15 T cell receptor beta chains listed next were all sequenced from one sample in a study of blood T cell repertoires in COVID-19 (dated by TCRdb to the early 2020s). Libraries were constructed by the immunoSEQ multiplex PCR assay. The table comes from immuneACCESS by way of TCRdb, which keeps in-frame sequences with V and J called. Part of the clones is missing from these tables; in studies checked, under half for an unresolved V gene and the rest for unknown reasons. The sample data list approximately 74,000 clones, and roughly 83% of these were observed just once. The ten largest clones take up 2.5% of the sample. The sample taken for sequencing was peripheral blood. These receptors all come from a man older than 75 with active or convalescent COVID-19.

The V call is TRBV29-1, the J call TRBJ1-1; the D gene is possibly TRBD1 (6 bases). This CDR3 is built from 13 residues. V gave up 3 bases and J gave up 4 bases, with 12 bases separating them. Per germline, CDR1 SQVTM and CDR2 ANQGSEA. CDR3 sequence: CSVDGGGGTEAFF. The CDR3 DNA sequence: TGCAGCGTTGATGGGGGGGGCGGCACTGAAGCTTTCTTT.

About this clone itself: The germline gene is not matched at one end of the junction; a read error may be the cause. J is TRBJ2-2 and V is TRBV5-1, with 9 bases matching TRBD2. The CDR3 consists of 19 residues. CDR1 and CDR2 (germline): SGHRS, YFSETQ. The CDR3 loop is CARSWARGGALLNTGELFF. The CDR3 bases are TGCGCCCGCAGCTGGGCGCGGGGGGGGGCCCTCTTGAACACCGGGGAGCTGTTTTTT.

This chain links TRBV6-2 or TRBV6-3 with TRBJ2-6, with a possible D match to TRBD2 (5 bases). Germline V gene lookup returns CDR1 MNHEY and CDR2 SVGEGT. The CDR3 has 16 residues. V dropped 0 bases and J dropped 0 bases, with 6 bases sitting between them. CDR3: CASSYSGVSGANVLTF. DNA for the CDR3: TGTGCCAGCAGTTACTCGGGAGTCTCTGGGGCCAACGTCCTGACTTTC.

The chain employs TRBV3-1 (or the pseudogene TRBV3-2) and TRBJ2-1; 9 positions agree with TRBD2. The J segment lost 9 bases and the V segment lost 1 base, leaving 7 bases of the junction unmatched. Looked up from germline, CDR1 is LGHDT and CDR2 is YNNKEL (reference sequence). This CDR3 spans 15 amino acids. The CDR3 here is CASSQGPSGVGEQFF. The CDR3, as DNA: TGTGCCAGCAGCCAAGGTCCTAGCGGGGTAGGTGAGCAGTTCTTC.

V and J are TRBV13 and TRBJ2-2; 8 bases line up with TRBD2. Trimming at V came to 3 bases and at J to 1 base, leaving 4 bases not matched to a gene. Looked up from germline, CDR1 is PRHDT and CDR2 is FYEKMQ (reference sequence). The CDR3 consists of 16 residues. Written as DNA, the CDR3 is TGTGCCAGCAGCTTCGGCGGGGGGCAGAACACCGGGGAGCTGTTTTTT. Translated: CASSFGGGQNTGELFF.

The chain recombines TRBV30 with TRBJ1-2; D is perhaps TRBD1 (6 bases). The CDR3 has 12 amino acids. Trimming took off 2 bases at V and 4 bases at J, with 8 bases between the two ends. Per germline, CDR1 GTSNPN and CDR2 SVGIG (reference sequence). The CDR3 here is CAWSLDSYGYTF. The CDR3, as DNA: TGTGCCTGGAGTTTGGACAGCTATGGCTACACCTTC.

The CDR3 region is CASSYSSGNYNEQFF. The CDR3 DNA reads as TGTGCCAGCAGTTACTCATCAGGGAACTACAATGAGCAGTTCTTC. V usage is TRBV6-6 and J usage is TRBJ2-1, with a possible D match to TRBD1 (5 bases). CDR3 length: 15 amino acids. From germline, CDR1 is MNHNY and CDR2 SVGAGI (reference sequence). The V and J ends lost 0 bases and 3 bases respectively, with 9 bases between them.

The CDR3 protein is CASSSSDRGRNQPQHF. CDR3 nucleotide sequence: TGTGCCAGCAGCTCTTCGGACAGGGGGCGAAATCAGCCCCAGCATTTT. The rearrangement joins TRBV7-9 to TRBJ1-5, with 11 bases aligning to TRBD1. CDR1 and CDR2 from the germline V gene are SEHNR and FQNEAQ (reference sequence). With 4 bases clipped from V and 4 bases from J, the junction kept 6 bases outside the gene matches. The CDR3 runs 16 residues.

This chain joins TRBV10-3 and TRBJ1-5, with 10 bases aligning to TRBD1. Trimming cost V 6 bases and J 4 bases; bases outside gene matches: 3. CDR1 and CDR2 (germline): ENHRY, SYGVKD. The CDR3 loop spans 14 amino acids. The CDR3, as DNA: TGTGCCATCAGCAGGACAGGGGGAAATCAGCCCCAGCATTTT. Encoded protein: CAISRTGGNQPQHF.

This chain connects TRBV4-2 to TRBJ1-4; 9 bases map to TRBD1. CDR1 and CDR2 from the germline V gene are LGHNA and YNFKEQ. The CDR3 loop spans 15 amino acids. The V gene end was trimmed by 5 bases and the J gene end by 5 bases; junction bases not matched to a gene: 6. As DNA, the CDR3 is TGTGCCAGCAGCTTACCGGGACAGGGAAATGAAAAACTGTTTTTT. This gives the protein CASSLPGQGNEKLFF.

This rearrangement joins TRBV18 to TRBJ1-1, with 9 nucleotides matching TRBD1. CDR1 KGHSH and CDR2 LQKENI come from the germline V gene. The junction had 3 bases not matched to a gene; V was cut back by 4 bases and J by 3 bases. This CDR3 contains 14 residues. The DNA of the CDR3 is TGTGCCAGCTCACGGGACAGGGTGGACACTGAAGCTTTCTTT. Its translation: CASSRDRVDTEAFF.

The gene calls are TRBV7-8 and TRBJ2-7; the match to TRBD2 covers 8 bases. The V and J ends lost 3 bases and 6 bases, in that order; junction bases with no gene match: 7. The CDR3 contains 14 residues. Germline V lookup: CDR1 SGHVS, CDR2 FQNEAQ. This CDR3 reads CASSFSGGTGEQYF. In DNA form, the CDR3 reads TGTGCCAGCAGCTTCAGCGGGGGAACGGGCGAGCAGTACTTC.

The rearrangement uses TRBV30 and TRBJ1-6, with D perhaps TRBD1 (5 bases). CDR3 length: 18 amino acids. Trimming shortened V by 2 bases and J by 4 bases, and 21 bases separated the two germline ends. Per germline, CDR1 GTSNPN and CDR2 SVGIG (reference sequence). The CDR3: CAWSPLGGDRGYNSPLHF. The CDR3 DNA is TGTGCCTGGAGTCCCCTTGGAGGGGATAGGGGATATAATTCACCCCTCCACTTT.

The chain uses TRBV29-1 and TRBJ2-7; 10 bases fit TRBD2. V lost 3 bases and J lost 9; bases outside the gene matches: 5. CDR1 SQVTM and CDR2 ANQGSEA come from the germline V gene. The CDR3 is made up of 12 amino acids. CDR3 nucleotide sequence: TGCAGCGTTGATTTAGCGGGGGGCTGGCAGTACTTC. Protein sequence: CSVDLAGGWQYF.

This clone appeared a few times. The chain carries TRBV4-2 and TRBJ1-4; no clear D gene. The CDR3 has 14 residues. Per germline, CDR1 LGHNA and CDR2 YNFKEQ. V lost 4 bases and J 4 bases, leaving 10 bases between the germline ends. CDR3 sequence reads: CASSRQVDNEKLFF. The DNA of the CDR3 is TGTGCCAGCAGCCGACAAGTCGATAATGAAAAACTGTTTTTT.